The sequence of this T cell receptor beta chain was determined in a study of cytomegalovirus exposure and HLA in healthy donors. Across the study: Earlier results showed 90 million to 130 million unique TCR beta sequences derived from roughly 180 million T cells.

It was with 60 Vbeta and 13 Jbeta primers that the PCR ran. Method: immunoSEQ multiplex PCR; TCRdb's copy keeps in-frame clones and lacks some. The sample has about 98,000 clones, around 68% seen once; the top ten hold 2% to 2.5%. Everyone who donated was a healthy bone marrow donor. V was pared by 5 bases and J by 5 bases, with 9 bases of the junction left unmatched. Per the germline V gene, CDR1 is SGHNT and CDR2 is YENEEA. This CDR3 has 14 amino acids. Sequences were obtained from PBMCs. The TCR sequence derives from a man aged 45-65 years in good health and CMV-seronegative. The chain couples TRBV11-3 to TRBJ2-7; 7 bases fit TRBD1. CDR3 loop: CASSRQGRGDEQYF. DNA for the CDR3: TGTGCCAGCAGCAGACAGGGTAGGGGAGACGAGCAGTACTTC.